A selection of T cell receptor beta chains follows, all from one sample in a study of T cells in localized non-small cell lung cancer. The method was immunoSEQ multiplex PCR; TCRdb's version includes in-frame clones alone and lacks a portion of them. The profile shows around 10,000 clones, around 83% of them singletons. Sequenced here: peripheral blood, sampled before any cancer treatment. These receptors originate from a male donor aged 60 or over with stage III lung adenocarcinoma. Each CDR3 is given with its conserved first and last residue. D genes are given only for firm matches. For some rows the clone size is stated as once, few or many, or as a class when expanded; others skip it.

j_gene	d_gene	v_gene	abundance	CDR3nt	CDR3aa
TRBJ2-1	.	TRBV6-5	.	TGTGCCAGCACCTTCCAGGGTCCCCGCGGCAATGAGCAGTTCTTC	CASTFQGPRGNEQFF
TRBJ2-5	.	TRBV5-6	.	TGTGCCAGCAGCCTTCGGGGGAGGACCGAGACCCAGTACTTC	CASSLRGRTETQYF
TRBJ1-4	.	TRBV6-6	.	TGTGCCAGCAGTTACGGAGGCAGGGAAGGTGAAAAACTGTTTTTT	CASSYGGREGEKLFF
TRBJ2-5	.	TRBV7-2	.	TGTGCCAGCAGCTTACGGGGGGCGGGGGCCCAGTACTTC	CASSLRGAGAQYF
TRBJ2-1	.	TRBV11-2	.	TGTGCCAGCAGCCTACAGGGACCTGCGGGTTTCTTC	CASSLQGPAGFF
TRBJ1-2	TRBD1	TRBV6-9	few	TGTGCCAGCCGGTTACAGGGGACTGATGGCTACACCTTC	CASRLQGTDGYTF
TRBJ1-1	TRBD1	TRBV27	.	TGTGCCAGCAGCCGAGGGACAGGGTGGGCCAACACTGAAGCTTTCTTT	CASSRGTGWANTEAFF
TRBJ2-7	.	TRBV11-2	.	TGTGCCAGCAGCAAAGACCGCACTCGAGCTTACGAGCAGTACTTC	CASSKDRTRAYEQYF
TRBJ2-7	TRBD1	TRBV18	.	TGTGCCAGCTCCCCTAGGGGACAGGACAGGCGAAGCTCCTACGAGCAGTACTTC	CASSPRGQDRRSSYEQYF
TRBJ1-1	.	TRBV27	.	TGTGCCAGCAGTTTAATCGGACGTAAGGGGAACACTGAAGCTTTCTTT	CASSLIGRKGNTEAFF
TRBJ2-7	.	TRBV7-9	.	TGTGCCAGCAGCTACACGACCCGAGATCAGTACTTC	CASSYTTRDQYF
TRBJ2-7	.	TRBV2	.	TGTGCCAGCAGTGGGCCGGGACCCTACGAGCAGTACTTC	CASSGPGPYEQYF
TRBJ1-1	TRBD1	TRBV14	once	TGTGCCAGCAGCCAAATCGCAGGGGGCTTCACTGAAGCTTTCTTT	CASSQIAGGFTEAFF
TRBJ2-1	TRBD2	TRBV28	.	TGTGCCAGCAGTCCCCCGGGACTAAACGGTGAGCAGTTCTTC	CASSPPGLNGEQFF
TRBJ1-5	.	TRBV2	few	TGTGCCAGCAGTCTAGACAGGACGGGTCAGCCCCAGCATTTT	CASSLDRTGQPQHF
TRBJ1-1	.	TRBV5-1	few	TGCGCCAGCAGCTTGGAAGGAGATGACACTGAAGCTTTCTTT	CASSLEGDDTEAFF
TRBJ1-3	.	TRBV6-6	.	TGTGCCAGCAGTCCCCTAGGAAACACCATATATTTT	CASSPLGNTIYF
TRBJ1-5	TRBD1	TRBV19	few	TGTGCCAGTAGTATGGGACAGGGTGGTCAGCCCCAGCATTTT	CASSMGQGGQPQHF
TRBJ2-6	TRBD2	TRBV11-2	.	TGTGCCCGCAGCTTAGTAAGCGGGGGGGCTGGGGCCAACGTCCTGACTTTC	CARSLVSGGAGANVLTF
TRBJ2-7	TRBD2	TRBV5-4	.	TGTGCCAGCAGCTTGGTCGGGAGGTCCTACGAGCAGTACTTC	CASSLVGRSYEQYF
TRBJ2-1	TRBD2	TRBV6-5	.	TGTGCCAGCAGTTATGGGAGCGGGAGGGGTGAGCAGTTCTTC	CASSYGSGRGEQFF
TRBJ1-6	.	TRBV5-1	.	TGCGCCAGCACCGAGGGGCCCTGGGGCTATAATTCACCCCTCCACTTT	CASTEGPWGYNSPLHF
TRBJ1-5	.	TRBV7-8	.	TGTGCCAGCAGCTTACAGGCACCCGGGATCTATAGCAATCAGCCCCAGCATTTT	CASSLQAPGIYSNQPQHF
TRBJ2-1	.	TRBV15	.	TGTGCCACCAGCACAGAGCGGAGCTCCTACAATGAGCAGTTCTTC	CATSTERSSYNEQFF
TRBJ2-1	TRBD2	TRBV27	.	TGTGCCAGCAGTCCTCTAGCGGGGGCCTTAAATGAGCAGTTCTTC	CASSPLAGALNEQFF
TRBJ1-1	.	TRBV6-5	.	TGTGCCAGCAGAAAACCACAGCACACTGAAGCTTTCTTT	CASRKPQHTEAFF
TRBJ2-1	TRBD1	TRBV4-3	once	TGCGCCAGCAGCCGATCTCAGGGGGCATTTGAGCAGTTCTTC	CASSRSQGAFEQFF
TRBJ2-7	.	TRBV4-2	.	TGTGCCAGCAGCCCGTACGGGAGCGAGCAGTACTTC	CASSPYGSEQYF
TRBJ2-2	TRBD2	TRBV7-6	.	TGTGCCAGCAGCCGCCGGACTAGCGGGAGCGCCGGGGAGCTGTTTTTT	CASSRRTSGSAGELFF
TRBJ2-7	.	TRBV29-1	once	TGCAGCGTTGAAGAAAAGCTAGCGAGCTCCTACGAGCAGTACTTC	CSVEEKLASSYEQYF
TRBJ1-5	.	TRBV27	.	TGTGCCAGCAGCCCCGAGCTAATACCGAATCAGCCCCAGCATTTT	CASSPELIPNQPQHF